What follows is one T cell receptor beta chain and its context. This sample was taken from a study of T cell clonotyping in hematopoietic cell transplantation. Here immunoSEQ multiplex PCR was the method, and the copy in TCRdb shows in-frame clones only, minus some. The table lists about 36,000 clones, 90% to 95% of them singletons, with 1.5% to 2% in the top ten. CDR3 length: 18 amino acids. Germline V CDR1 and CDR2: SGHRS, YFSETQ. Trimming cost V 0 bases and J 0 bases; bases outside gene matches: 5. Indicated time point: recipient sample about 28 days before transplant, after cytoreduction. The starting material was peripheral blood mononuclear cells, obtained before stem cell transplant. This receptor was taken from a man aged 40-50 years with chronic myeloid leukemia. Some clones in this sample may be carry-over from other donors' samples. The rearrangement joins TRBV5-1 to TRBJ2-6, with TRBD1 matching 8 bases. This CDR3 reads CASSLGTGLNSGANVLTF. CDR3 DNA: TGCGCCAGCAGCTTGGGGACAGGGCTTAACTCTGGGGCCAACGTCCTGACTTTC.